This T cell receptor (beta chain) was profiled in a study of blood T cell repertoires in COVID-19. Overall study: Specimens from acute and convalescent COVID-19 originated in the United States, Italy and Spain. Sources were T cells, B-cell-depleted T cells, or PBMCs; the material itself was cDNA or gDNA.

Enrollees, roughly 18 to 95 years old, lived in fewer than 25 US areas. Here immunoSEQ multiplex PCR was the method, and the copy in TCRdb shows in-frame clones only, minus some. This sample yields about 430,000 clones, of which roughly 90% are seen a single time; roughly 1.4% belongs to the top ten. This CDR3 comprises 18 residues. CDR1 and CDR2 from the germline V gene are LGHDT and YNNKEL (reference sequence). The ends were cut back, 0 bases at V and 0 bases at J, with 17 bases in the middle. This chain connects TRBV3-1 (or the pseudogene TRBV3-2) to TRBJ1-1, with D possibly being TRBD1 (5 bases). Sequenced input: PBMCs or T cells enriched from blood (not recorded which). This sequence was found in a woman younger than 35 who had been exposed to COVID-19. The chain's CDR3 is CASSQDPSDRGMNTEAFF. CDR3 sequence (DNA): TGTGCCAGCAGCCAAGATCCCTCCGACAGAGGTATGAACACTGAAGCTTTCTTT.